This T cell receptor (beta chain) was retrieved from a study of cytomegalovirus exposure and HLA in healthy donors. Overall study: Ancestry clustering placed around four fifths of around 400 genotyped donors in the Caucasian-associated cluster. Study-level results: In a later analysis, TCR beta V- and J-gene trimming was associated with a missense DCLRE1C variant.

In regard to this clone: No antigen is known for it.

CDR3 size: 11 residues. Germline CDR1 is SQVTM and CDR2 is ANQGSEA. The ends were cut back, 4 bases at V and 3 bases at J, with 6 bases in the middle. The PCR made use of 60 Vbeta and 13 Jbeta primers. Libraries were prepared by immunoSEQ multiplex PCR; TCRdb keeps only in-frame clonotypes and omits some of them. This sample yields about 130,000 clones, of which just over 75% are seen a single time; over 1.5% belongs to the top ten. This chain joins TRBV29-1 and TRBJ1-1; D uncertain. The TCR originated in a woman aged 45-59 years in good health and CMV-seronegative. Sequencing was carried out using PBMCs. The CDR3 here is CSVVPDTEAFF. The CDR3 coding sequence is TGCAGCGTTGTTCCAGACACTGAAGCTTTCTTT.